This TCR beta chain stems from a study of control samples from healthy donors and cancer patients (dated by TCRdb to about 2020). For this clone: The specificity of this receptor is unknown. Within one base of it there is no much larger clone, and no base qualities were kept.

The library relied on the immunoSEQ multiplex PCR assay. As stored in TCRdb, this immuneACCESS dataset retains in-frame rearrangements with V and J assigned. A fraction of the clones does not appear; measured against another copy, unresolved V genes explain less than half of the discrepancy, and the remainder lacks a known reason. The sample table shows 230,000 or so clones, and roughly 94% are seen once. The top ten clones comprise 1.5% of the sample. The CDR3 measures 14 amino acids from cysteine to phenylalanine. Only the CDR3 region is kept as DNA, spanning 42 bases read in frame from base 1. The germline ends are 13 bases apart after V is trimmed by 5 bases and J by 3 bases. Per the germline V gene (reference sequence), LNHDA is the CDR1 and SQIVND is the CDR2.

The receptor was isolated from a man aged 50-60 years in good health. The V and J segments used are TRBV19 and TRBJ1-2, with TRBD1 tentatively as D gene (6 bases match). Sequencing used blood. Here the CDR3 is given as CASSLRTEDYGYTF. DNA sequence: TGTGCCAGTAGTCTACGGACAGAGGACTATGGCTACACCTTC.